This is a list of T cell receptor beta chains from one sample in a study of OX40 agonist ivuxolimab in advanced cancers. Assay: immunoSEQ multiplex PCR; the TCRdb copy retains only in-frame clones and omits some. The sample contains tens of thousands of clones, roughly 89% of which appear only once. Sample: CD4+ or CD8+ T cells sorted from blood, taken in a trial of the OX40 agonist ivuxolimab. Receptors were obtained from an adult with an advanced solid tumor such as melanoma, head and neck, liver or kidney cancer. Each CDR3 is given with its conserved first and last residue. D genes are given only for firm matches. Rows may omit the clone size; those that give it use once, few, many or a size class.

V: TRBV6-5; size: -; D: TRBD2; J: TRBJ2-7; CDR3: CASSEGEGSYEQYF; DNA: TGTGCCAGCAGTGAAGGGGAGGGTAGTTACGAGCAGTACTTC
V: TRBV28; size: once; D: -; J: TRBJ2-1; CDR3: CASSDRDGGAEQFF; DNA: TGTGCCAGCAGTGATCGGGACGGCGGGGCTGAGCAGTTCTTC
V: TRBV7-9; size: -; D: -; J: TRBJ2-1; CDR3: CASSSRDSYNEQFF; DNA: TGTGCCAGCAGCTCACGGGACTCCTACAATGAGCAGTTCTTC
V: TRBV13; size: once; D: -; J: TRBJ1-1; CDR3: CASSLSYGETEAFF; DNA: TGTGCCAGCAGCTTATCATATGGAGAAACTGAAGCTTTCTTT
V: TRBV27; size: -; D: -; J: TRBJ1-5; CDR3: CASSFIYSNQPQHF; DNA: TGTGCCAGCAGTTTCATCTATAGCAATCAGCCCCAGCATTTT
V: TRBV30; size: -; D: TRBD2; J: TRBJ2-7; CDR3: CAWNENGRASSYEQYF; DNA: TGTGCCTGGAACGAAAACGGGAGGGCCTCCTCCTACGAGCAGTACTTC
V: TRBV7-8; size: -; D: -; J: TRBJ2-6; CDR3: CASSLGGGIEANVLTF; DNA: TGTGCCAGCAGCTTAGGTGGCGGGATCGAGGCCAACGTCCTGACTTTC
V: TRBV7-9; size: -; D: -; J: TRBJ1-5; CDR3: CASSLASEPQHF; DNA: TGTGCCAGCAGCTTAGCCAGCGAGCCCCAGCATTTT
V: TRBV11-2; size: -; D: -; J: TRBJ1-5; CDR3: CASSLGGDSNQPQHF; DNA: TGTGCCAGCAGCTTAGGTGGGGATAGCAATCAGCCCCAGCATTTT
V: TRBV7-3; size: -; D: TRBD2; J: TRBJ2-1; CDR3: CASSRTGLAGGGPYNEQFF; DNA: TGTGCCAGCAGCCGAACGGGACTAGCGGGGGGCGGTCCCTACAATGAGCAGTTCTTC
V: TRBV4-1; size: once; D: -; J: TRBJ1-4; CDR3: CASSPHQPQGTNEKLFF; DNA: TGCGCCAGCAGCCCTCACCAACCCCAGGGCACTAATGAAAAACTGTTTTTT
V: TRBV11-2; size: -; D: -; J: TRBJ2-1; CDR3: CASSSTWRGPLYNEQFF; DNA: TGTGCCAGCAGCTCTACATGGCGGGGGCCCCTCTACAATGAGCAGTTCTTC
V: TRBV6-1; size: -; D: TRBD1; J: TRBJ2-7; CDR3: CASLPGQGPYEQYF; DNA: TGTGCCAGCTTGCCGGGACAGGGGCCCTACGAGCAGTACTTC
V: TRBV2; size: -; D: -; J: TRBJ2-5; CDR3: CASSVGGLIQETQYF; DNA: TGTGCCAGCAGTGTGGGGGGACTGATCCAAGAGACCCAGTACTTC
V: TRBV19; size: -; D: -; J: TRBJ2-5; CDR3: CASRPDKGRRETQYF; DNA: TGTGCCAGTAGACCCGACAAGGGCAGGCGAGAGACCCAGTACTTC
V: TRBV15; size: -; D: -; J: TRBJ1-2; CDR3: CATSRDGGSNYGYTF; DNA: TGTGCCACCAGCAGAGATGGTGGTAGCAACTATGGCTACACCTTC
V: TRBV27; size: -; D: -; J: TRBJ1-1; CDR3: CASSLALNTEAFF; DNA: TGTGCCAGCAGTTTAGCGCTTAACACTGAAGCTTTCTTT
V: TRBV5-5; size: -; D: TRBD1; J: TRBJ2-7; CDR3: CASRGQGRSYEQYF; DNA: TGTGCCAGCAGAGGACAGGGGCGCTCCTACGAGCAGTACTTC
V: TRBV9; size: once; D: TRBD1; J: TRBJ1-2; CDR3: CASSVGGTGGYAEGYTF; DNA: TGTGCCAGCAGCGTAGGTGGGACAGGGGGCTATGCGGAAGGCTACACCTTC
V: TRBV7-9; size: -; D: -; J: TRBJ2-5; CDR3: CASSRTRVGETQYF; DNA: TGTGCCAGCAGCAGGACAAGGGTGGGAGAGACCCAGTACTTC
V: TRBV6-1; size: -; D: -; J: TRBJ2-2; CDR3: CASLRPTGELFF; DNA: TGTGCCAGCTTAAGACCCACCGGGGAGCTGTTTTTT
V: TRBV7-9; size: once; D: -; J: TRBJ1-1; CDR3: CASSLGRGAGEAFF; DNA: TGTGCCAGCAGCCTGGGGCGGGGGGCCGGTGAAGCTTTCTTT
V: TRBV7-6; size: -; D: -; J: TRBJ2-7; CDR3: CASSLDKSYEQYF; DNA: TGTGCCAGCAGCTTGGACAAGTCTTACGAGCAGTACTTC
V: TRBV19; size: -; D: TRBD1; J: TRBJ2-7; CDR3: CAAGTGDEQYF; DNA: TGTGCTGCCGGGACAGGGGACGAGCAGTACTTC
V: TRBV10-2; size: -; D: -; J: TRBJ1-2; CDR3: CASSEGRHYGYTF; DNA: TGCGCCAGCAGTGAGGGCAGACACTATGGCTACACCTTC
V: TRBV14; size: once; D: TRBD2; J: TRBJ2-1; CDR3: CASSHRTSGIEQFF; DNA: TGTGCCAGCAGCCACCGGACTAGCGGGATTGAGCAGTTCTTC
V: TRBV4-2; size: -; D: -; J: TRBJ2-1; CDR3: CASSQVGLEQFF; DNA: TGTGCCAGCAGCCAAGTTGGGTTGGAGCAGTTCTTC
V: TRBV11-2; size: -; D: -; J: TRBJ2-1; CDR3: CASSLAVLTDSYNEQFF; DNA: TGTGCCAGCAGCTTAGCGGTTCTTACGGACTCCTACAATGAGCAGTTCTTC
V: TRBV29-1; size: -; D: -; J: TRBJ1-3; CDR3: CSVVREAENTIYF; DNA: TGCAGCGTCGTAAGGGAGGCCGAAAACACCATATATTTT
V: TRBV19; size: -; D: TRBD2; J: TRBJ2-1; CDR3: CASSPAGPNNEQFF; DNA: TGTGCCAGTAGTCCAGCGGGACCGAACAATGAGCAGTTCTTC
V: TRBV19; size: -; D: TRBD2; J: TRBJ2-1; CDR3: CASSMWVAGGPPEQFF; DNA: TGTGCCAGTAGTATGTGGGTAGCGGGGGGGCCACCTGAGCAGTTCTTC
V: TRBV7-3; size: -; D: -; J: TRBJ2-1; CDR3: CASSFGDNEQFF; DNA: TGTGCCAGCAGCTTTGGCGACAATGAGCAGTTCTTC
V: TRBV28; size: few; D: -; J: TRBJ2-1; CDR3: CATTTSISGDSSYNEQFF; DNA: TGTGCCACTACGACATCAATTAGCGGCGATTCCTCCTACAATGAGCAGTTCTTC
V: TRBV27; size: -; D: TRBD1; J: TRBJ2-1; CDR3: CASSPSRTGLPYNEQFF; DNA: TGTGCCAGCAGCCCCTCGAGGACAGGGCTGCCCTACAATGAGCAGTTCTTC
V: TRBV10-2; size: -; D: -; J: TRBJ1-4; CDR3: CASSDEGTARSEKLFF; DNA: TGCGCCAGCAGTGATGAAGGAACCGCTAGGAGTGAAAAACTGTTTTTT
V: TRBV14; size: -; D: -; J: TRBJ1-5; CDR3: CASSQGDFNQPQHF; DNA: TGTGCCAGCAGCCAGGGAGATTTCAATCAGCCCCAGCATTTT
V: TRBV9; size: -; D: TRBD1; J: TRBJ1-4; CDR3: CASSASTQGAAEKLFF; DNA: TGTGCCAGCAGCGCCTCAACCCAGGGGGCGGCTGAAAAACTGTTTTTT
V: TRBV10-2; size: -; D: -; J: TRBJ1-2; CDR3: CASSVPGGYGYTF; DNA: TGCGCCAGCAGTGTGCCGGGGGGATACGGCTACACCTTC
V: TRBV11-3; size: few; D: TRBD1; J: TRBJ2-1; CDR3: CASSDRGPPYNEQFF; DNA: TGTGCCAGCAGCGACAGGGGGCCCCCCTACAATGAGCAGTTCTTC
V: TRBV4-1; size: -; D: -; J: TRBJ1-6; CDR3: CASSQDWDVDVGSPLHF; DNA: TGCGCCAGCAGCCAAGATTGGGACGTCGACGTGGGTTCACCCCTCCACTTT
V: TRBV18; size: -; D: -; J: TRBJ2-1; CDR3: CASLLPGAEQFF; DNA: TGTGCCAGCTTACTACCGGGCGCTGAGCAGTTCTTC